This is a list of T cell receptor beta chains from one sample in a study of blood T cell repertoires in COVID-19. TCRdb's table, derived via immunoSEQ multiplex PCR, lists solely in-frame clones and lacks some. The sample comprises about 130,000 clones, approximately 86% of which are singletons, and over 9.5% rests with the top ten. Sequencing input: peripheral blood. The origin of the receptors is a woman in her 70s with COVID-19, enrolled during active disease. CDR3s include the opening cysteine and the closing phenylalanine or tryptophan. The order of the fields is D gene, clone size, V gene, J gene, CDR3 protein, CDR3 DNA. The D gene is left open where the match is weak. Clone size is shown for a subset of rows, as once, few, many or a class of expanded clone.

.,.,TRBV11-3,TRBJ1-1,CASSSHTNTEAFF,TGTGCCAGCAGCTCACATACGAACACTGAAGCTTTCTTT
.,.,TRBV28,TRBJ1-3,CASSQTGGKGNTIYF,TGTGCCAGCAGCCAGACGGGGGGGAAAGGAAACACCATATATTTT
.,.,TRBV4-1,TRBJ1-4,CASSQVVRESTNEKLFF,TGCGCCAGCAGCCAAGTGGTTCGGGAGTCAACTAATGAAAAACTGTTTTTT
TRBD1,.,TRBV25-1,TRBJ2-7,CASSDSPRTGAYEQYF,TGTGCCAGCAGTGATTCCCCCCGGACAGGGGCCTACGAGCAGTACTTC
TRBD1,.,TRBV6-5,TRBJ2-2,CAVRTGGYTGELFF,TGTGCCGTCCGGACAGGGGGCTACACCGGGGAGCTGTTTTTT
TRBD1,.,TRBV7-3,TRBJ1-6,CASSLTRQGYSPLHF,TGTGCCAGCAGCTTAACCCGACAGGGTTATTCACCCCTCCACTTT
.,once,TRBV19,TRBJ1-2,CASTPEGRGWGGYTF,TGTGCCAGTACCCCCGAGGGCAGGGGATGGGGTGGCTACACCTTC
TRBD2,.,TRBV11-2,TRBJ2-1,CASSISGGSYNEQFF,TGTGCCAGCAGCATTAGCGGGGGGTCCTACAATGAGCAGTTCTTC
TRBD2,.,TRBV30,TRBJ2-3,CAWSVAGEPRRTQYF,TGTGCCTGGAGTGTTGCGGGGGAGCCCCGTCGGACGCAGTATTTT
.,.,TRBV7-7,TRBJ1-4,CASSLRTDEKLFF,TGTGCTAGCAGCCTAAGGACTGATGAAAAACTGTTTTTT
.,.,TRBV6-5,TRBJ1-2,CASRVDSNSYGYTF,TGTGCCAGCAGGGTAGACAGCAACAGCTATGGCTACACCTTC
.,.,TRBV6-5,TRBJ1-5,CASSYGGTQPQHF,TGTGCCAGCAGTTACGGAGGGACCCAGCCCCAGCATTTT
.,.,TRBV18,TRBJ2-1,CASSPPGTPYNEQFF,TGTGCCAGCTCACCACCGGGGACACCCTACAATGAGCAGTTCTTC